One and the same sample provided the 24 T cell receptor beta chains below, sequenced in a study of blood T cells in healthy people across ages. Next came a second PCR, run for about 7 to 12 cycles, which used a sample-barcoded 5' primer along with a J-beta primer mix. In TCRdb, the 5' RACE reads were re-called with MiXCR into one record per CDR3 protein. This sample has 250,000 to 300,000 distinct CDR3 sequences, with around 27% found just once. Sequenced sample: blood. Every receptor here comes from a woman in her 70s in good health.

The gene calls are TRBV3-1 and TRBJ2-5; TRBD2 matches 9 bases. This CDR3 has 16 residues. V dropped 0 bases and J dropped 2; count of bases not matched to a gene: 4. CDR1 is LGHDT and CDR2 is YNNKEL in the germline V gene (reference sequence). The CDR3 DNA reads as TGTGCCAGCAGCCAAGACCTAGCGGGATTACAAGAGACCCAGTACTTC. Translated: CASSQDLAGLQETQYF.

This clonotype was picked up a small number of times. The chain joins TRBV7-2 to TRBJ2-1; 7 bases agree with TRBD2. The V gene end was trimmed by 4 bases and the J gene end by 9 bases; junction bases not matched to a gene: 15. This CDR3 is 16 amino acids long. Germline lookup yields CDR1 SGHTA and CDR2 FQGNSA. CDR3 nucleotides: TGTGCCAGCAGCTCTGAATTAGCGGGTTACACGGGTGAGCAGTTCTTC. Amino acids: CASSSELAGYTGEQFF.

There are many counts of this clonotype. The gene calls are TRBV29-1 and TRBJ2-3; no firm D call. Trimming pared 3 bases from V and 8 bases from J, leaving 15 bases between. The CDR3 length is 13 residues. Germline CDR1 is SQVTM and CDR2 is ANQGSEA. CDR3 region: CSVEMAVSSTQYF. CDR3 bases: TGCAGCGTTGAGATGGCGGTGTCTAGTACGCAGTATTTT.

There are many counts of this clonotype. The chain couples TRBV29-1 to TRBJ2-3; D uncertain. Trimming took 7 bases from V and 3 from J, leaving 14 bases between them. There are 13 residues in the CDR3. Germline V gives CDR1 SQVTM, CDR2 ANQGSEA. CDR3 sequence reads: CSATKAGTDTQYF. For the CDR3, the DNA is TGCAGCGCGACGAAAGCTGGGACAGATACGCAGTATTTT.

This clonotype was seen only a few times. A much larger clone lies a single base off, so this may be a read error. This chain uses TRBV20-1 with TRBJ2-4; D perhaps matches TRBD1 (6 bases). This CDR3 has 15 residues. Germline V gene data show CDR1 as DFQATT and CDR2 as SNEGSKA (reference sequence). This CDR3 is CSAGDKQGSKNIQYF. Here the CDR3 DNA reads TGCAGTGCTGGAGACAAGCAGGGGTCCAAAAACATTCAGTACTTC.

This clonotype was counted between two and nine times. This chain joins TRBV10-3 and TRBJ1-2; D is ambiguous. Germline V gene lookup returns CDR1 ENHRY and CDR2 SYGVKD. The V and J ends lost 3 bases and 3 bases respectively, with 14 bases between them. CDR3 length: 15 amino acids. CDR3 nucleotides: TGTGCCATCAGTGATATCAAAACGTCAGACTATGGCTACACCTTC. Its protein is CAISDIKTSDYGYTF.

This clonotype was observed a handful of times. The V call is TRBV7-2, the J call TRBJ2-5; TRBD1 matches at 8 bases. Germline CDR1 and CDR2: SGHTA and FQGNSA. This CDR3 is built from 15 residues. V shed 4 bases, J shed 4 bases, and the junction held 8 bases outside the gene matches. The CDR3 DNA follows: TGTGCCAGCAGCTCTCATCAGGGGGCAGGAGAGACCCAGTACTTC. Translation gives CASSSHQGAGETQYF. Using reference TRBV7-2 and TRBJ2-5 for the parts outside the CDR3, the full variable domain is GAGVSQSPSNKVTEKGKDVELRCDPISGHTALYWYRQSLGQGLEFLIYFQGNSAPDKSGLPSDRFSAERTGGSVSTLTIQRTQQEDSAVYLCASSSHQGAGETQYFGPGTRLLVL.

This clonotype is deemed medium-sized. This chain joins TRBV28 and TRBJ1-5; 7 bases map to TRBD1. The CDR3 totals 15 residues. The V segment lost 4 bases and the J segment 7 bases; nucleotides outside the gene matches: 10. The V gene's germline CDR1 is MDHEN and CDR2 SYDVKM. The CDR3 protein is CASSWDSPIRQPQHF. The DNA of the CDR3 is TGTGCCAGCAGTTGGGACAGCCCGATTCGGCAGCCCCAGCATTTT. Based on the CDR3 plus reference TRBV28 and TRBJ1-5, the full variable domain is DVKVTQSSRYLVKRTGEKVFLECVQDMDHENMFWYRQDPGLGLRLIYFSYDVKMKEKGDIPEGYSVSREKKERFSLILESASTNQTSMYLCASSWDSPIRQPQHFGDGTRLSIL.

This clonotype was observed a few times. V gene TRBV20-1 combines with J gene TRBJ2-5; D unclear. The ends were cut back, 4 bases at V and 0 bases at J, with 6 bases in the middle. The CDR3 runs 12 residues. Germline-derived CDR1 and CDR2 are DFQATT and SNEGSKA (reference sequence). The CDR3 coding sequence is TGCAGTGCTAAACAGAACCAAGAGACCCAGTACTTC. This encodes CSAKQNQETQYF.

The V and J genes are TRBV20-1 and TRBJ1-2; D possibly corresponds to TRBD1 (6 bases). CDR1 DFQATT and CDR2 SNEGSKA come from the germline V gene (reference sequence). Trimming left V 3 bases short and J 3 bases short, with 20 bases between. This CDR3 has 16 residues. The DNA for the CDR3 is TGCAGTGCTAGCCACCCTAGGTGGGGGGGCGACTATGGCTACACCTTC. Its protein product is CSASHPRWGGDYGYTF.

Comments on this clonotype: The junction and the germline gene differ at one end; a read error may be behind it. This chain connects TRBV6-5 to TRBJ1-1, with TRBD1 matching over 8 bases. The CDR3 spans 14 residues. Germline values: CDR1 MNHEY, CDR2 SVGAGI. The CDR3 nucleotides read TGTGCCAGCAGCTACTCCGGGACAGGCACTGAAGCCTTCTTT. Translated, it gives CASSYSGTGTEAFF.

V and J are TRBV12-3 or TRBV12-4 and TRBJ2-3, with unresolved D. The germline V and J ends were trimmed by 1 base and 1 base, with 6 bases remaining between them. The CDR3 runs to 14 residues. CDR3 DNA sequence: TGTGCCAGCAGTTTAGGTTGGGGCACAGATACGCAGTATTTT. Protein: CASSLGWGTDTQYF.

A few counts support this clonotype. The chain is built from TRBV7-8 and TRBJ1-5; no definite D call. Germline CDR1 SGHVS, CDR2 FQNEAQ. The V end was cut by 5 bases, the J end by 0 bases, with 17 bases between. The CDR3 totals 17 residues. The DNA of the CDR3 is TGTGCCAGCAGCGCTCTACCGTCAGAGTTTAGCAATCAGCCCCAGCATTTT. It translates to CASSALPSEFSNQPQHF.

The rearrangement joins TRBV4-2 to TRBJ2-3; 8 positions agree with TRBD1. The length of the CDR3 is 15 residues. Germline CDR1 is LGHNA and CDR2 is YNFKEQ. V shed 1 base and J 4 bases; nucleotides not matched to a gene: 4. The CDR3 reads CASSQATGEADTQYF. The CDR3 region has the DNA TGTGCCAGCAGCCAAGCGACAGGGGAAGCAGATACGCAGTATTTT.

This clonotype has just a few counts. This chain connects TRBV6-1 to TRBJ1-2; D remains unclear. CDR1 MNHNS and CDR2 SASEGT come from the germline V gene. CDR3 length: 11 residues. Trimming left V 5 bases short and J 7 bases short, with 8 bases between. The CDR3 coding sequence is TGTGCCAGCAGTCCAAGTCGTGGCTACACCTTC. Its protein is CASSPSRGYTF.

This chain uses TRBV29-1 with TRBJ2-3, with D perhaps matching TRBD1 or TRBD2 (7 bases each). CDR1 SQVTM and CDR2 ANQGSEA come from the germline V gene. CDR3 length: 16 amino acids. Between the trimmed V and J ends, which lost 5 bases and 3 bases, there was a span of 21 bases. Here the CDR3 reads CSVRFGLGGLTDTQYF. For the CDR3, the DNA is TGCAGCGTTCGATTCGGACTAGGGGGCCTAACAGATACGCAGTATTTT.

This clonotype was seen more than once but under ten times. The J gene is TRBJ2-5, the V gene TRBV28; TRBD2 might be the D (5 bases). With 6 bases removed from V and 5 bases from J, the gap between germline ends came to 13 bases. The CDR3 is 13 amino acids. Germline V gene sequence: CDR1 MDHEN, CDR2 SYDVKM. This CDR3 reads CASREIARETQYF. The CDR3 coding sequence is TGTGCCAGCAGAGAGATAGCGCGGGAGACCCAGTACTTC.

This clonotype was recorded a few times. V usage is TRBV4-1 and J usage is TRBJ1-4; D not certain. V was clipped by 0 bases and J by 5 bases, with 10 bases between them. CDR1 MGHRA and CDR2 YSYEKL come from the germline V gene. This CDR3 region has 15 residues. CDR3 protein: CASSQEGLNNEKLFF. The DNA for the CDR3 is TGCGCCAGCAGCCAAGAGGGTCTTAACAATGAAAAACTGTTTTTT.

V and J are TRBV5-1 and TRBJ1-1; no definite D call. Trimming pared 0 bases from V and 1 base from J, leaving 10 bases between. This CDR3 has 15 residues. Germline V lookup: CDR1 SGHRS, CDR2 YFSETQ. The CDR3 nucleotides are TGCGCCAGCAGCTTGGTTCCCGACAAGAACACTGAAGCTTTCTTT. Translating gives CASSLVPDKNTEAFF.

This clonotype was recorded a few times. The rearrangement uses TRBV7-2 and TRBJ2-3; weak D call: TRBD2 (6 bases). V was cut by 6 bases and J by 6 bases, with 16 bases left in between. The CDR3 runs to 14 residues. Germline V gives CDR1 SGHTA, CDR2 FQGNSA. CDR3 sequence (DNA): TGTGCCAGCAGTTCTCTCCTACGGGGGGATACGCAGTATTTT. This codes for CASSSLLRGDTQYF.

The chain uses TRBV7-9 and TRBJ2-4, with TRBD2 identical over 7 bases. The CDR3 has 18 amino acids. Germline lookup yields CDR1 SEHNR and CDR2 FQNEAQ (reference sequence). V trimming: 4 bases; J trimming: 1 base; junction bases outside the gene matches: 13. The CDR3 bases are TGTGCCAGCAGCTCCCTCACGACGGGGGGAAAGGCCAAAAACATTCAGTACTTC. This translates into CASSSLTTGGKAKNIQYF. Full variable domain (rest looked up from reference TRBV7-9 and TRBJ2-4): DTGVSQNPRHKITKRGQNVTFRCDPISEHNRLYWYRQTLGQGPEFLTYFQNEAQLEKSRLLSDRFSAERPKGSFSTLEIQRTEQGDSAMYLCASSSLTTGGKAKNIQYFGAGTRLSVL.

This clonotype has more than one count but fewer than ten. The chain combines TRBV5-1 with TRBJ2-5; a weak D match, TRBD2 (5 bases). CDR1 is SGHRS and CDR2 is YFSETQ in the germline V gene. Trimming cost V 5 bases and J 2 bases, with 19 bases left between them. CDR3 length: 16 amino acids. CDR3 residues: CASREFTRPTQETQYF. The DNA of the CDR3 is TGCGCCAGCAGAGAATTTACTAGACCCACTCAAGAGACCCAGTACTTC.

This chain joins TRBV18 and TRBJ2-5, with TRBD1 matching over 9 bases. This CDR3 has 14 amino acids. The germline V gene has CDR1 KGHSH and CDR2 LQKENI. The trim removed 3 bases at V and 4 bases at J, leaving 3 bases unmatched. In DNA, the CDR3 is TGTGCCAGCTCACCGACGACAGGGGGAGAGACCCAGTACTTC. Its protein is CASSPTTGGETQYF.

This clonotype was picked up a small number of times. This rearrangement joins TRBV23-1 to TRBJ2-1; D may correspond to TRBD1 or TRBD2 (6 bases each). TRBV23-1 counts as an open reading frame of uncertain function. The CDR3 runs to 15 residues. V lost 4 bases, J lost 1 base, and 11 bases lay in between. The CDR3 DNA reads as TGCGCCAGCAGTCGGAGGGACACATCCTACAATGAGCAGTTCTTC. Residues: CASSRRDTSYNEQFF.